This TCR beta chain appears in the sequencing data of a study of blood T cells in healthy people across ages (dated by TCRdb to the mid-2010s). Background for the entire study: In model experiments, template switching captured about one uniquely barcoded TCR beta cDNA molecule for every two T cells. Using deep sequencing normalized with unique cDNA molecular identifiers, the study measured how TCR beta repertoire diversity changes with age. The donors were divided into four age groups: young (average roughly 17 years), middle-aged (around 37), aged (about 60) and long-lived (roughly 82). To avoid experimental bias, donors of different ages were spread randomly across the sequencing lanes. Two additional independent replicas of 1 million unique cDNA reads from the same blood draw were analyzed for two donors (one aged 18 to 30 and one aged 80 or older).

The roughly 39 donors, aged 6 to 90 years, were systemically healthy Caucasian individuals from Russia. Each donor gave roughly 11 milliliters of peripheral blood, drawn into EDTA-treated Vacutainer tubes. PBMCs were isolated by Ficoll-Paque density-gradient centrifugation, with at least 7 million obtained per sample. Total RNA, at least 6 micrograms per sample, was extracted from PBMCs with Trizol reagent. For every donor, flow cytometry on a PBMC aliquot measured the percentage of naive CD45RAhigh/CD27high T cells. Overall study results and their limits: There was a strong correlation between observed TCR beta diversity and the percentage of naive T cells measured by flow cytometry. Estimates of total diversity based on one million sequenced T cells were regarded as lower bounds and as underestimates. As age increased, observed TCR beta diversity per million T cells dropped in a roughly linear way, and a significant reduction was already evident by age 40. Because donor CMV infection status was unknown, age-related changes in expanded clonotypes were potentially confounded. Bulk unsorted PBMC profiling prevented conclusive comparison of naive and antigen-experienced compartments. Compared with the aged group, the long-lived group had more naive CD4+ T cells, fewer expanded clones and increased TCR diversity, a pattern suggesting age selection.

About this clonotype: There is no known antigen for this receptor. It has no much larger one-base neighbor in the sample; base qualities were not kept.

Reading the germline V gene gives CDR1 SGHDT and CDR2 YYEEEE. The CDR3 runs 16 residues from the cysteine to the phenylalanine. The kept DNA is CDR3 alone, 48 bases in frame from the first base. V lost 2 bases and J lost 4 bases, and the count of bases not matched to a germline gene is 7. The library was built by means of 5' RACE. Sequencing relied on an Illumina HiSeq 2500. A second roughly 7 to 12 cycle PCR used a sample-barcoded 5' primer and a J-beta primer mix. A unique molecular identifier was introduced onto each TCR beta cDNA molecule by a template-switch 5' adaptor carrying 12 random nucleotides. Each sample yielded at least 3 million CDR3-containing paired-end reads. First-strand cDNA was synthesized from all RNA with the Mint cDNA synthesis kit, primed by a TRBC-specific oligonucleotide. After uracil-DNA glycosylase treatment, a first 18-cycle PCR used universal primers M1SS and BC2_uni_R on all cDNA. In the paper's pipeline: For normalization, 1 million high-quality reads were randomly selected from each sample, with every read carrying a distinct molecular identifier. Reads sharing molecular identifiers were discarded rather than binned into consensus sequences. CDR3 identification, clonotype clustering and error correction used MiTCR with a Q25 quality threshold and the strictest error-elimination algorithm. A nonparametric unseen species model with Euler transformation was used to estimate a lower bound on total TCR beta diversity. TCRdb's own reprocessing of the public reads used fastp at Q25 and MiXCR and kept productive beta chains. Under each unique CDR3 protein, matching rows form one entry showing the most common genes and DNA. These V and J calls derive from TCRdb rather than the authors' analysis. This sample holds 1.5 million to 1.8 million distinct CDR3 sequences; about 45% were observed only once. The ten most abundant clones make up about 4% of the sample.

This clonotype was obtained from a woman in her late teens or twenties in good health. Recombination joined TRBV5-6 with TRBJ2-1; 9 junctional bases match TRBD2. Sample: blood. The CDR3 in this case is CASSFGGTSFYNEQFF. In nucleotide form, the sequence is TGTGCCAGCAGCTTTGGGGGGACTAGCTTTTACAATGAGCAGTTCTTC.